This TCR beta chain was profiled in a study of PD-L1 blockade in urothelial cancer. Sample time point: peripheral blood 6 weeks after treatment start. Synthetic analogs of TCR templates were spiked into every PCR. Clones were read by immunoSEQ multiplex PCR, and TCRdb kept only the in-frame ones, dropping some. Here the sample spans 38,000 or so clones, around 84% being singletons. V gave up 1 base and J gave up 5 bases, with 17 bases separating them. The CDR3 consists of 16 residues. Germline CDR1 and CDR2: SGHAT and FQNNGV. Sequencing used PBMCs, obtained around atezolizumab (anti-PD-L1) treatment. This TCR was recovered from a man between 65 and 80 years old with urothelial cancer. The chain combines TRBV11-2 with TRBJ2-5, with a possible D match to TRBD2 (6 bases). CDR3 bases: TGTGCCAGCAGCTTAGGGCAAGGAGGGAGTGGGGAGACCCAGTACTTC. This sequence encodes CASSLGQGGSGETQYF. Based on the CDR3 plus reference TRBV11-2 and TRBJ2-5, the full variable domain is EAGVAQSPRYKIIEKRQSVAFWCNPISGHATLYWYQQILGQGPKLLIQFQNNGVVDDSQLPKDRFSAERLKGVDSTLKIQPAKLEDSAVYLCASSLGQGGSGETQYFGPGTRLLVL.